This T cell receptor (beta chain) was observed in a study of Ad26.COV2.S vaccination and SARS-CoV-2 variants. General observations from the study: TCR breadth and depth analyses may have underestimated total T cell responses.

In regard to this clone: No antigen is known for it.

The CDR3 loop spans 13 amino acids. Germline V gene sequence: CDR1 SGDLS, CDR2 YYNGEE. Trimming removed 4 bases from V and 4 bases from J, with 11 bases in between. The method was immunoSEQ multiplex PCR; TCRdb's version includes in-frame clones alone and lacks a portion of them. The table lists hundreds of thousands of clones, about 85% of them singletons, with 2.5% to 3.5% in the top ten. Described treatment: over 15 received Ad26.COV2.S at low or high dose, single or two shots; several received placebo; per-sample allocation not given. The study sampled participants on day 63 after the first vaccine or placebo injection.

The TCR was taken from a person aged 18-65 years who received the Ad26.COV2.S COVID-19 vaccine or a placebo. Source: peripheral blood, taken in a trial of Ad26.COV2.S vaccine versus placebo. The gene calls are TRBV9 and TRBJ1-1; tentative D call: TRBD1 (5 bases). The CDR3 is CASSTTGSTEAFF. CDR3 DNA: TGTGCCAGCAGCACCACAGGCTCCACTGAAGCTTTCTTT.